Following are 23 T cell receptor beta chains from one sample sequenced in a study of T cells in tumors after PD-1 blockade (dated by TCRdb to between 2018 and 2021). The library relied on the immunoSEQ multiplex PCR assay. Drawn from immuneACCESS, this table holds only the in-frame rearrangements with V and J called that TCRdb kept. Clones are partly lost; checked studies trace under half to an unresolved V gene and leave the rest unexplained. The sample includes 30,000 to 35,000 clones, with approximately 70% observed a single time. 40% of the sample rests with the top ten. The meaning of the sample's time point label: after anti-PD-1 therapy. Sequenced material: PBMCs, taken after anti-PD-1 treatment. These receptors originate from a human donor with basal cell carcinoma.

The rearrangement joins TRBV10-3 to TRBJ1-1, with D unclear. The ends were cut back, 6 bases at V and 6 bases at J, with 11 bases in the middle. The CDR3 consists of 12 residues. In germline, CDR1 is ENHRY, CDR2 SYGVKD. CDR3 in DNA: TGTGCCATCAGGATGGGTGGGGCTGAAGCTTTCTTT. This sequence encodes CAIRMGGAEAFF.

The rearrangement joins TRBV5-6 to TRBJ2-1, with 7 bases matching TRBD2. The trim removed 4 bases at V and 0 bases at J, leaving 4 bases unmatched. The CDR3 totals 15 residues. CDR1 and CDR2 (germline): SGHDT, YYEEEE. The CDR3 loop reads CASSIAGPSYNEQFF. Written as DNA, the CDR3 is TGTGCCAGCAGCATAGCGGGCCCCTCCTACAATGAGCAGTTCTTC.

The rearrangement uses TRBV19 and TRBJ1-6, with a tentative D call TRBD1 (6 bases). This CDR3 has 15 residues. V lost 3 bases to trimming and J lost 7 bases, with 13 bases between them. Germline V CDR1 and CDR2: LNHDA, SQIVND (reference sequence). In DNA form, the CDR3 reads TGTGCCAGTAGTATTAGGGGGGGCGCGAATTCACCCCTCCACTTT. Protein product: CASSIRGGANSPLHF.

The chain has TRBV7-9 and TRBJ1-1, with D possibly TRBD1 on 6 matching bases. V lost 5 bases and J 5 bases, leaving 12 bases between the germline ends. Germline V lookup: CDR1 SEHNR, CDR2 FQNEAQ (reference sequence). CDR3 length: 13 amino acids. For the CDR3, the DNA is TGTGCCAGCAGCCCCACAGGGAGAACTGAAGCTTTCTTT. This codes for CASSPTGRTEAFF.

This chain links TRBV5-1 with TRBJ2-5, with TRBD2 matching over 7 bases. V trimming: 0 bases; J trimming: 1 base; junction bases outside the gene matches: 0. This CDR3 region has 14 residues. CDR1 and CDR2 (germline): SGHRS, YFSETQ. The CDR3 here is CASSLASGQETQYF. In DNA, the CDR3 is TGCGCCAGCAGCTTGGCTAGCGGCCAAGAGACCCAGTACTTC.

V gene TRBV10-3 combines with J gene TRBJ1-2, with 8 bases identical to TRBD1. The germline V gene encodes CDR1 ENHRY and CDR2 SYGVKD. This CDR3 has 13 amino acids. V shed 4 bases, J shed 4 bases, and the junction held 2 bases outside the gene matches. CDR3 region: CAISVGTGYGYTF. DNA for the CDR3: TGTGCCATCAGTGTCGGGACAGGCTATGGCTACACCTTC.

This chain joins TRBV15 and TRBJ1-5; possible D gene TRBD1, 6 bases. Trimming took 3 bases from V and 5 from J, leaving 17 bases between them. The V gene's germline CDR1 is LNHNV and CDR2 YYDKDF (reference sequence). The CDR3 runs to 16 residues. This chain's CDR3 is CATSRVIDRTDQPQHF. CDR3 DNA: TGTGCCACCAGCAGGGTTATCGACAGGACAGATCAGCCCCAGCATTTT.

This clone was observed once. The chain combines TRBV6-5 with TRBJ1-1; D gene uncertain. The V end was cut by 3 bases, the J end by 8 bases, with 16 bases between. Germline CDR1 and CDR2: MNHEY and SVGAGI. The CDR3 runs 14 residues. As DNA, the CDR3 is TGTGCCAGCAGTTATTCCAAGGTGGCCCCCGAAGCTTTCTTT. Its translation is CASSYSKVAPEAFF.

The V gene is TRBV7-8, the J gene TRBJ2-2; 9 bases are shared with TRBD2. This CDR3 region has 16 residues. Unmatched junction bases numbered 6, after V lost 0 bases and J lost 7 bases. Germline values: CDR1 SGHVS, CDR2 FQNEAQ. CDR3 nucleotide sequence: TGTGCCAGCAGCTTAGCGATCGCTAGCGGGGTCGGGGAGCTGTTTTTT. It specifies CASSLAIASGVGELFF.

This clone was seen only a few times. The chain uses TRBV28 and TRBJ1-1; 7 bases match TRBD1. This CDR3 has 14 residues. Germline V gives CDR1 MDHEN, CDR2 SYDVKM. J gave up 3 bases and V 6 bases, and 7 bases lay outside the gene matches. CDR3 coding DNA: TGTGCCAGCAGAGGGGGCGGTAAACACACTGAAGCTTTCTTT. Translation gives CASRGGGKHTEAFF. Full variable domain (missing parts from reference TRBV28 and TRBJ1-1): DVKVTQSSRYLVKRTGEKVFLECVQDMDHENMFWYRQDPGLGLRLIYFSYDVKMKEKGDIPEGYSVSREKKERFSLILESASTNQTSMYLCASRGGGKHTEAFFGQGTRLTVV.

The rearrangement uses TRBV19 and TRBJ1-4; possibly TRBD1 for D (5 bases). Trimming left V 3 bases short and J 7 bases short, with 12 bases between. Germline CDR1 reads LNHDA; CDR2 reads SQIVND (reference sequence). The CDR3 covers 14 residues. CDR3 nucleotide sequence: TGTGCCAGTAGTATTGGGGACGTGGGTGAAAAACTGTTTTTT. The encoded protein is CASSIGDVGEKLFF.

The rearrangement uses TRBV19 and TRBJ2-3, with 8 bases lining up with TRBD1. J lost 1 base, V lost 4 bases, and 10 bases had no gene match. CDR1 is LNHDA and CDR2 is SQIVND in the germline V gene (reference sequence). The CDR3 totals 17 residues. For the CDR3, the DNA is TGTGCCAGTAGTACTAAGACAGGGGCGAGAGGCACAGATACGCAGTATTTT. As protein: CASSTKTGARGTDTQYF. Filled out from reference TRBV19 and TRBJ2-3, the complete variable domain reads DGGITQSPKYLFRKEGQNVTLSCEQNLNHDAMYWYRQDPGQGLRLIYYSQIVNDFQKGDIAEGYSVSREKKESFPLTVTSAQKNPTAFYLCASSTKTGARGTDTQYFGPGTRLTVL.

The rearrangement joins TRBV7-2 to TRBJ2-1; TRBD2 matches 11 bases. V lost 0 bases, J lost 9 bases, and 7 bases stayed unmatched. The CDR3 covers 16 residues. Germline V lookup: CDR1 SGHTA, CDR2 FQGNSA. This chain's CDR3 is CASSLAGLAGPIEQFF. CDR3 in DNA: TGTGCCAGCAGCTTAGCAGGACTAGCGGGCCCAATTGAGCAGTTCTTC.

The V call is TRBV20-1, the J call TRBJ1-2; weak D call: TRBD1 (6 bases). Germline V gene data show CDR1 as DFQATT and CDR2 as SNEGSKA (reference sequence). CDR3 length equals 11 residues. Deletions cut 2 bases from V and 9 bases from J, with 10 bases between. The DNA for the CDR3 is TGCAGTGCTAGATTTACAGGGAGCTACACCTTC. Protein sequence: CSARFTGSYTF.

The chain links TRBV4-3 to TRBJ1-1, with TRBD1 identical over 9 bases. The CDR3 consists of 14 residues. V gave up 3 bases and J gave up 8 bases; unmatched junction bases: 7. The germline V gene has CDR1 LGHNA and CDR2 YSLEER. CDR3 nucleotides: TGCGCCAGCAGCCAGGACAGGGGCAACCCCGAAGCTTTCTTT. Amino acid sequence: CASSQDRGNPEAFF.

The gene calls are TRBV6-1 and TRBJ2-7; D unresolved. CDR1 and CDR2 (germline): MNHNS, SASEGT. The CDR3 is 14 amino acids. Deletions cut 1 base from V and 4 bases from J, with 11 bases between. CDR3 coding DNA: TGTGCCAGCAGTGAAGATTGGGCTCTATACGAGCAGTACTTC. It yields the protein CASSEDWALYEQYF.

The count of this clone is one. This rearrangement joins TRBV28 to TRBJ2-7, with D hard to call. The CDR3 has 12 residues. Trimming cost V 3 bases and J 2 bases, with 5 bases left between them. Germline values: CDR1 MDHEN, CDR2 SYDVKM. The CDR3 protein is CASSFTAYEQYF. In nucleotides, the CDR3 is TGTGCCAGCAGTTTTACCGCCTACGAGCAGTACTTC.

This clone was picked up one time. The chain links TRBV6-2 or TRBV6-3 to TRBJ1-5, with D hard to call. Germline lookup yields CDR1 MNHEY and CDR2 SVGEGT. V shed 5 bases and J shed 7 bases, with 15 bases lying between them. The CDR3 sequence is 14 residues long. The CDR3 is CASSGTSDRQPQHF. CDR3 bases: TGTGCCAGCAGTGGCACGTCCGACCGGCAGCCCCAGCATTTT.

This clone was counted a few times. The rearrangement links TRBV29-1 to TRBJ1-1; D perhaps matches TRBD1 (6 bases). Trimming pared 5 bases from V and 4 bases from J, leaving 11 bases between. Germline CDR1 SQVTM, CDR2 ANQGSEA. This CDR3 comprises 12 residues. CDR3 sequence reads: CSVSQGGTEAFF. The CDR3 region has the DNA TGCAGCGTTTCACAGGGAGGCACTGAAGCTTTCTTT.

This chain joins TRBV7-2 and TRBJ1-1; TRBD1 matches 8 bases. Germline V lookup: CDR1 SGHTA, CDR2 FQGNSA. The length of the CDR3 is 15 residues. The ends lost 5 bases at V and 5 bases at J; junction bases unmatched: 10. For the CDR3, the DNA is TGTGCCAGCAGCATGAGACAGGGGCTTTTAACTGAAGCTTTCTTT. It is translated as CASSMRQGLLTEAFF. The full variable domain, with the rest looked up from reference TRBV7-2 and TRBJ1-1, is GAGVSQSPSNKVTEKGKDVELRCDPISGHTALYWYRQSLGQGLEFLIYFQGNSAPDKSGLPSDRFSAERTGGSVSTLTIQRTQQEDSAVYLCASSMRQGLLTEAFFGQGTRLTVV.

This chain links TRBV7-6 with TRBJ1-6, with no clear D. The CDR3 is made up of 16 amino acids. Germline V gene sequence: CDR1 SGHVS, CDR2 FNYEAQ. With 5 bases removed from V and 7 bases from J, the gap between germline ends came to 18 bases. The CDR3 reads CASSTKGLWRNSPLHF. Here the CDR3 DNA reads TGTGCCAGCAGCACTAAGGGCCTTTGGCGGAATTCACCCCTCCACTTT.

The chain couples TRBV4-3 to TRBJ2-5; 10 bases are a match to TRBD1. From germline, CDR1 is LGHNA and CDR2 YSLEER. This CDR3 has 14 amino acids. Trimming cost V 4 bases and J 3 bases; bases outside gene matches: 2. The CDR3 reads CASSLGTGEETQYF. The CDR3 DNA reads as TGCGCCAGCAGCCTTGGGACAGGGGAAGAGACCCAGTACTTC.

This chain links TRBV4-2 with TRBJ1-6; TRBD1 might be the D (5 bases). The CDR3 length is 16 residues. V lost 0 bases and J lost 5, with 11 bases in between. The germline V gene encodes CDR1 LGHNA and CDR2 YNFKEQ. Here the CDR3 reads CASSQDNQGHNSPLHF. In DNA form, the CDR3 reads TGTGCCAGCAGCCAAGATAACCAGGGCCATAATTCACCCCTCCACTTT.